This T cell receptor beta chain was documented in a study of Ad26.COV2.S vaccination and SARS-CoV-2 variants. CDR1 is SEHNR, CDR2 FQNEAQ, per germline (reference sequence). CDR3 length: 13 amino acids. V lost 5 bases and J lost 2, with 9 bases in between. The treatment was: around 19 received Ad26.COV2.S at low or high dose, single or two shots; five or six received placebo; per-sample allocation not given. Sample collection was performed on day 63 after the first vaccine or placebo injection. Profiling relied on immunoSEQ multiplex PCR, and the TCRdb table lists in-frame clones only, not all of them. The table includes 350,000 to 500,000 clones, approximately 89% detected once. Overall study results and limits: Participants given vaccine showed non-spike TCR breadth similar to that of placebo recipients.

Remarks on this clone: Its antigen is currently unknown. Other nucleotide sequences in the sample specify the same CDR3.

The chain couples TRBV7-9 to TRBJ1-2; a possible D gene is TRBD1 (6 bases). This TCR came from a person between 18 and 65 years old who received the Ad26.COV2.S COVID-19 vaccine or a placebo. The sample in question was peripheral blood, obtained in a trial of Ad26.COV2.S vaccine versus placebo. The CDR3: CASSPQGNYGYTF. The CDR3 nucleotides are TGTGCCAGCAGCCCACAGGGCAACTATGGCTACACCTTC.